The present T cell receptor (beta chain) was sequenced within a study of T cells in Graves' hyperthyroidism and ophthalmopathy. This clonotype occurred many times. The CDR3 regions of TCR beta were amplified from RNA transcripts. A set of HTBI primers served as the primers for a first-round RT-PCR of the TCR CDR3. MiXCR was run by TCRdb on the multiplex PCR reads, yielding one entry per CDR3 protein. The sample lists a few hundred thousand distinct CDR3 sequences; 11% to 15% were seen once. Hyperthyroidism had been newly diagnosed in patients aged 18 to 65, and its duration was under 2 months. V lost 7 bases and J lost 4; bases outside the gene matches: 5. CDR3 size: 13 residues. CDR1 is MNHNS and CDR2 is SASEGT in the germline V gene.

The receptor's source is a woman under 40 with Graves' hyperthyroidism that later progressed to Graves' ophthalmopathy. The chain recombines TRBV6-1 with TRBJ2-5; 8 bases match TRBD2. Sequenced: blood. The CDR3 loop is CASNRAGVETQYF. The CDR3 DNA reads TGTGCCAGCAACCGAGCGGGAGTAGAGACCCAGTACTTC.